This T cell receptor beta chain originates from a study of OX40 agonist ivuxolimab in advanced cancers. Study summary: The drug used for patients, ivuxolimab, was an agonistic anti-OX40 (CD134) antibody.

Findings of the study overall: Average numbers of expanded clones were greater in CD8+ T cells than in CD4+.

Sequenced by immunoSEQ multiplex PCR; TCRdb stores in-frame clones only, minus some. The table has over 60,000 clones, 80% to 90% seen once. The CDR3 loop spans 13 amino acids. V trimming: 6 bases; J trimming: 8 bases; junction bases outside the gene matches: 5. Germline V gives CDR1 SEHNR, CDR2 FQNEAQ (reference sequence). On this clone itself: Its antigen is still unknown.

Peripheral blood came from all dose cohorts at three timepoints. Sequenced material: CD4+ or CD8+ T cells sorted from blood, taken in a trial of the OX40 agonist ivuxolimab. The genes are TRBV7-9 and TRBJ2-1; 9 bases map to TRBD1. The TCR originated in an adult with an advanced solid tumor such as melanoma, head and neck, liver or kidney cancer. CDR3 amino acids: CASRGTGIDEQFF. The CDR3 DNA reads TGTGCCAGCAGAGGGACAGGGATCGATGAGCAGTTCTTC.